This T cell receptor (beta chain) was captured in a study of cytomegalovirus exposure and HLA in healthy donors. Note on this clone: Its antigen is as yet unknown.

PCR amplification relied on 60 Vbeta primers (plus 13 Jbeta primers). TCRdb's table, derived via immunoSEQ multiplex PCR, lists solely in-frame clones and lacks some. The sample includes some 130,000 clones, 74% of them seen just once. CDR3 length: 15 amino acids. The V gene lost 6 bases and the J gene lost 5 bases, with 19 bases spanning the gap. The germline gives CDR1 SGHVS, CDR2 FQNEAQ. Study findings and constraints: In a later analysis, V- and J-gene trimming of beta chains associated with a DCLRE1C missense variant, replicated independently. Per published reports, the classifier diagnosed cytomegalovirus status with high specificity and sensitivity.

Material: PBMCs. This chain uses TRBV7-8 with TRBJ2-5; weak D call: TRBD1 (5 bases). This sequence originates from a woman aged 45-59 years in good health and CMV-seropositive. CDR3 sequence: CASSGVGAPGETQYF. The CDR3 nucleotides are TGTGCCAGCAGTGGCGTTGGGGCCCCCGGGGAGACCCAGTACTTC.